This entry features one T cell receptor (beta chain) sequence. One Seattle source followed patients from active infection through their disease course. The entry originates in a study of blood T cell repertoires in COVID-19. Across the whole study: Sources were T cells, B-cell-depleted T cells, or PBMCs; the material itself was cDNA or gDNA.

As processed by the authors: Amplification from reference gene primers served as the basis for estimated nucleated cell counts. This table comes from immunoSEQ multiplex PCR, and its TCRdb copy is limited to in-frame clones, with some not included. That table supplies the V and J calls and clone size; D and trimming were determined from the DNA. The profile shows 250,000 to 350,000 clones, approximately 88% of them singletons. Sequencing was done on a sample of peripheral blood. This TCR came from a human donor with COVID-19, enrolled during active disease. The donor label of this sample is uncertain.

Here the CDR3 DNA reads TGTGCCAGCAGTTTACTAGGGAGGTACGAGCAGTACTTC. It is translated as CASSLLGRYEQYF. This sequence joins TRBV27 and TRBJ2-7; TRBD2 is a possible D gene (6 bases). CDR1 is MNHEY and CDR2 is SMNVEV in the germline V gene (reference sequence). This CDR3 comprises 13 residues. V dropped 2 bases and J dropped 4 bases, with 9 bases sitting between them.